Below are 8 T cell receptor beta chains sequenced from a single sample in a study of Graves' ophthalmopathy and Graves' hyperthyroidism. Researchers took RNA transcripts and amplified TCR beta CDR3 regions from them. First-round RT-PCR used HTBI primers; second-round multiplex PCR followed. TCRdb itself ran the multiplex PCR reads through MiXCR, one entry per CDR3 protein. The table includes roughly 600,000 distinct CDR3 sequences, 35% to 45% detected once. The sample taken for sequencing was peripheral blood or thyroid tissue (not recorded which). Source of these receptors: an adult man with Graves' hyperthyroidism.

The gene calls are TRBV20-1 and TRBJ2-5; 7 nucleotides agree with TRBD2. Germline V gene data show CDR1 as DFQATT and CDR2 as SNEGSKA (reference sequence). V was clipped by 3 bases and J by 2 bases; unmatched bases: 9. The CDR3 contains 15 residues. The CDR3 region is CSASLPAGVQETQYF. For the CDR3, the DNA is TGCAGTGCTAGTCTTCCGGCGGGGGTGCAAGAGACCCAGTACTTC.

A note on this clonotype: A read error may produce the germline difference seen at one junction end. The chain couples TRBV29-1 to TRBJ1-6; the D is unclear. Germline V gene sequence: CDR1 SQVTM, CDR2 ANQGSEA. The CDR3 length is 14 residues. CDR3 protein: CSVVQDSYNSPLHF. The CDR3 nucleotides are TGCAGCGTTGTCCAGGACTCCTACAATTCACCCCTCCACTTT.

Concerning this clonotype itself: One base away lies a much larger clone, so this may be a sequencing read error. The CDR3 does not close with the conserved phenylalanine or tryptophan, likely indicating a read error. For the CDR3, the DNA is TGTGCCAGCAGTTCCATCCTGGGACAAAACTATGGCTACACCTCC. Its protein is CASSSILGQNYGYTS. The rearrangement links TRBV2 to TRBJ1-2; possibly TRBD1 for D (6 bases). Germline assignment: CDR1 SNHLY and CDR2 FYNNEI. The CDR3 has 15 amino acids. Trimming took 5 bases from V and 2 from J, leaving 15 bases between them.

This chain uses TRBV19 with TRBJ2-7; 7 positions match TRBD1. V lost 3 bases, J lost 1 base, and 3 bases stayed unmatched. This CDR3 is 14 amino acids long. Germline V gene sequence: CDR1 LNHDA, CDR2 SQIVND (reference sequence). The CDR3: CASSISDRSYEQYF. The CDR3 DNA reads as TGTGCCAGTAGTATCTCGGACAGGTCCTACGAGCAGTACTTC.

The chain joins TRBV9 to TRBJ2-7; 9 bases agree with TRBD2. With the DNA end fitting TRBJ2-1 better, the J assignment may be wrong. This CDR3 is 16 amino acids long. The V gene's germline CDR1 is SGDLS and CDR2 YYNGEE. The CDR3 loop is CASSVGSGSWTNEQFF. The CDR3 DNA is TGTGCCAGCAGCGTAGGTAGCGGGAGTTGGACGAATGAGCAGTTCTTC.

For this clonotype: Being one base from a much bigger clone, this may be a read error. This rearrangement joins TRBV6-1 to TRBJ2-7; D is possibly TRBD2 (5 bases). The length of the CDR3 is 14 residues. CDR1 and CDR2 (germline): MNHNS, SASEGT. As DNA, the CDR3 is TGTGCCAGCAGTGTTCCGGGGAGCTCCTGCGAGCAGTACTTC. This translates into CASSVPGSSCEQYF.

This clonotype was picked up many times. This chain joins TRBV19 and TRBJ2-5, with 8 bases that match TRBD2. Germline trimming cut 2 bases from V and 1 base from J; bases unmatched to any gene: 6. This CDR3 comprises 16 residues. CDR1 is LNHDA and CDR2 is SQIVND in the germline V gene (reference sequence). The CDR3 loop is CASSIRAGGSQETQYF. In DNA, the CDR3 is TGTGCCAGTAGTATACGTGCGGGAGGTTCCCAAGAGACCCAGTACTTC.

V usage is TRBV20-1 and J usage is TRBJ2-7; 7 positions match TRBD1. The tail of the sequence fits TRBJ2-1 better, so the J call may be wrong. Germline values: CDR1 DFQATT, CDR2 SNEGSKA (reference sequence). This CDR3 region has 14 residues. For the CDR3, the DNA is TGCAGTGCCCCGACAGGGATTTCCTACAATGAGCAGTTCTTC. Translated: CSAPTGISYNEQFF.